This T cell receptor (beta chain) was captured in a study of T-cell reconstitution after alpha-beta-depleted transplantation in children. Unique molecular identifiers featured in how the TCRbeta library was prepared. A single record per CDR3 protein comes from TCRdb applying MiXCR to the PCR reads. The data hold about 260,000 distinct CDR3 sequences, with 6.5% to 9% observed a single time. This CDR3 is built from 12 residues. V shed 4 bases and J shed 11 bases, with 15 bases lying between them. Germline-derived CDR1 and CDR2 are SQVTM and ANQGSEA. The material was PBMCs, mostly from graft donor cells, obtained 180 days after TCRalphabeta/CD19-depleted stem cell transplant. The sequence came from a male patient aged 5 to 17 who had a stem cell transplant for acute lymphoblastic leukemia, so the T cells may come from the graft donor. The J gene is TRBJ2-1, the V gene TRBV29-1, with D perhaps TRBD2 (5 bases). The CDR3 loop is CSVARGLAQQFF. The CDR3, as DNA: TGCAGCGTTGCCCGAGGACTTGCCCAGCAGTTCTTC.